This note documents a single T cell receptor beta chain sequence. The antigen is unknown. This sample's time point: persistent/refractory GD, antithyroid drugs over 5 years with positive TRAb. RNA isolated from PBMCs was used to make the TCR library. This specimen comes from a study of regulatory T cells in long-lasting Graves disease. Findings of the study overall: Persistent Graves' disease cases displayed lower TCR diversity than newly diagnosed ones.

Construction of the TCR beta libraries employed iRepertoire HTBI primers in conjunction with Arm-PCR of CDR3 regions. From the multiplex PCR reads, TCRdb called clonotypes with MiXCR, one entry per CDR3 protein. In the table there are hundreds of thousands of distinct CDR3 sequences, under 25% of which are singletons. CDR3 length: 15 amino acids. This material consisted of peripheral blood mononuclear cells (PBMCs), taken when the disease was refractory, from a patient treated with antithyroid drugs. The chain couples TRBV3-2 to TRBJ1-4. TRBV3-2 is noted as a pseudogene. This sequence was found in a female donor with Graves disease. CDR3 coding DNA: TGTGCCAGCAGCCAAGTAACACAGCCTAATGAAAAACTGTTTTTT. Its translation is CASSQVTQPNEKLFF.